One sample yielded the 4 T cell receptor beta chains listed below, sequenced in a study of Ad26.COV2.S vaccination and SARS-CoV-2 variants. Profiling relied on immunoSEQ multiplex PCR, and the TCRdb table lists in-frame clones only, not all of them. Found here are approximately 300,000 clones, 85% of them singletons; the top ten hold under 2.5%. The treatment was: over 15 received Ad26.COV2.S at low or high dose, single or two shots; a few received placebo; per-sample allocation not given. Samples came from day 63 after the first vaccine or placebo injection. The material sequenced was peripheral blood, taken in a trial of Ad26.COV2.S vaccine versus placebo. All receptors derive from a person between 18 and 59 years old who received the Ad26.COV2.S COVID-19 vaccine or a placebo.

The chain combines TRBV28 with TRBJ1-2, with TRBD1 matching 8 bases. Germline V gene sequence: CDR1 MDHEN, CDR2 SYDVKM. CDR3 size: 13 residues. The trim removed 11 bases at V and 1 base at J, leaving 6 bases unmatched. CDR3 in amino acids: CAADRGYNYGYTF. As DNA, the CDR3 is TGTGCCGCAGACAGGGGATATAACTATGGCTACACCTTC.

The rearrangement joins TRBV9 to TRBJ2-7, with D tentatively TRBD2 (6 bases). The germline V gene encodes CDR1 SGDLS and CDR2 YYNGEE. The CDR3 is 14 amino acids. V gave up 0 bases and J gave up 2 bases, with 9 bases separating them. The CDR3 spells CASSVAGDPYEQYF. The CDR3, as DNA: TGTGCCAGCAGCGTAGCGGGGGATCCCTACGAGCAGTACTTC.

This clone was observed a handful of times. The gene calls are TRBV15 and TRBJ2-2; no reliable D call. CDR3 length equals 13 residues. Germline V gene sequence: CDR1 LNHNV, CDR2 YYDKDF (reference sequence). The V end was cut by 2 bases, the J end by 5 bases, with 6 bases between. CDR3 nucleotide sequence: TGTGCCACCAGCAGATTGGGTACCGGGGAGCTGTTTTTT. Translation gives CATSRLGTGELFF. The full variable domain, in which reference TRBV15 and TRBJ2-2 provide the parts outside the CDR3, is DAMVIQNPRYQVTQFGKPVTLSCSQTLNHNVMYWYQQKSSQAPKLLFHYYDKDFNNEADTPDNFQSRRPNTSFCFLDIRSPGLGDTAMYLCATSRLGTGELFFGEGSRLTVL.

The rearrangement uses TRBV24-1 and TRBJ2-7; D may be TRBD2 (5 bases). Trimming took off 3 bases at V and 2 bases at J, with 13 bases between the two ends. CDR1 is KGHDR and CDR2 is SFDVKD in the germline V gene. The CDR3 loop spans 15 amino acids. CDR3 loop: CATSDRRLYTYEQYF. CDR3 nucleotides: TGTGCCACCAGTGATAGGAGGCTCTATACCTACGAGCAGTACTTC.